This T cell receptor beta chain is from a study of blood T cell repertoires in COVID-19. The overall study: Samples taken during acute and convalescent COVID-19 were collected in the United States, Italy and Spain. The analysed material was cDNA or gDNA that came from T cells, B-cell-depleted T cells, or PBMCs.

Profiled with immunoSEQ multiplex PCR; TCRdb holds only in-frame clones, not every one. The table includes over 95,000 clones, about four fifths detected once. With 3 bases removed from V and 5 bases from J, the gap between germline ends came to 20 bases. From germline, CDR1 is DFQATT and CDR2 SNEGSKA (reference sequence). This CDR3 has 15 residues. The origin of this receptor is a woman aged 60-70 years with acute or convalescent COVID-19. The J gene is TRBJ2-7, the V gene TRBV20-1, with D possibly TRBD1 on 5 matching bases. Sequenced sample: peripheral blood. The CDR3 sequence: CSASRPNTGIDEQYF. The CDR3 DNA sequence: TGCAGTGCTAGTCGGCCGAATACAGGTATCGACGAGCAGTACTTC.